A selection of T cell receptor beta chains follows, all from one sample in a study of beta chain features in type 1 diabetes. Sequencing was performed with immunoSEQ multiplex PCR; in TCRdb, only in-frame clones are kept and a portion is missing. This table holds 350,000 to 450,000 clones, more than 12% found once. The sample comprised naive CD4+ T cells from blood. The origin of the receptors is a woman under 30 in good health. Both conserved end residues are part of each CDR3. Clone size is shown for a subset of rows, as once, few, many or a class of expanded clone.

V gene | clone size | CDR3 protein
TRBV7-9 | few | CASSLLGGIPLGDEQFF
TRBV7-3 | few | CASSFTGTSGRGGPQYF
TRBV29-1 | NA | CSVDGGTAKLFF
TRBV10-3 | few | CASTGTSAYEQYF
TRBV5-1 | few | CASSSTTSVTDTQYF
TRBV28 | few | CASSSQWQGPGDF
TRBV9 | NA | CASSGEQVAGAEAFF
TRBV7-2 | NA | CASQLDQDTEAFF
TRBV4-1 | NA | CASSHPSSGANTGELFF
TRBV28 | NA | CASSTSPEYEQYF
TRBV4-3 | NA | CASSQDGPSTGELFF
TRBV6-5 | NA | CASINLRGEQFF
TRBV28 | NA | CASSSGSNQPQHF
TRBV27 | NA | CASSPQGRINYGYTF
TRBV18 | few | CASSPTTGLNQPQHF
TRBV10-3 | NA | CAIKEREGNEQFF
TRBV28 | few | CATGSQGTTPYGYTF
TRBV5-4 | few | CASSHRLAGGYEQYF
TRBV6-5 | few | CASTRAGLSSYEQYF
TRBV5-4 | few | CASSLAGENTEAFF
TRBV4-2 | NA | CASSQDQGREIISEQFF
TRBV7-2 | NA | CASSSFGQVRTDTQYF
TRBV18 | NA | CASSTRGTETGELFF
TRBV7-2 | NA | CASSLEVLAREPQHF
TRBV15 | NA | CATSRTSGIYEQYF
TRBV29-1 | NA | CSADRGDNEQFF
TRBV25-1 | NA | CASSGQGPNEQYF
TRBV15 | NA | CATSRDFTGQETQYF
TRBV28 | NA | CASSLSTGTSVTYEQYF
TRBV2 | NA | CASSEALRTSGRDLYEQYF
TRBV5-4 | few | CASSFLAGGETQYF
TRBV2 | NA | CASSVRDRVGYTF
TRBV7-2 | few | CASTVSGGRQTQYF
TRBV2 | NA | CASLFRGPDYTGELFF
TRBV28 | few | CASSRGQETQYF
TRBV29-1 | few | CSVENRGLVTEAFF
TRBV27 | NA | CASSHRGAKNIQYF
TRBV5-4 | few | CASSLGTGVSNEQYF
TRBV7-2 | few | CASSGQGAKNIQYF
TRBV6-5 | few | CASSYSIAGGTYEQYF
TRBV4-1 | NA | CASSPAVLRTGELFF
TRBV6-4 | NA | CASSDLYTGELFF
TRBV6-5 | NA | CASSKTGTTEAFF
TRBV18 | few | CASSPRQGGQANYGYTF
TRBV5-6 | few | CASSIQGYYGYTF
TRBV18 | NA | CASSPGTPNEQFF
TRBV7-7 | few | CASSSRDRGNTGELFF
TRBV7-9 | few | CASSQQGGGHGYTF
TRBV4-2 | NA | CASSQLGLAGVYEQYF
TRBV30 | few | CAWGRSHYNEQFF
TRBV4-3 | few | CASSQEREKLFF